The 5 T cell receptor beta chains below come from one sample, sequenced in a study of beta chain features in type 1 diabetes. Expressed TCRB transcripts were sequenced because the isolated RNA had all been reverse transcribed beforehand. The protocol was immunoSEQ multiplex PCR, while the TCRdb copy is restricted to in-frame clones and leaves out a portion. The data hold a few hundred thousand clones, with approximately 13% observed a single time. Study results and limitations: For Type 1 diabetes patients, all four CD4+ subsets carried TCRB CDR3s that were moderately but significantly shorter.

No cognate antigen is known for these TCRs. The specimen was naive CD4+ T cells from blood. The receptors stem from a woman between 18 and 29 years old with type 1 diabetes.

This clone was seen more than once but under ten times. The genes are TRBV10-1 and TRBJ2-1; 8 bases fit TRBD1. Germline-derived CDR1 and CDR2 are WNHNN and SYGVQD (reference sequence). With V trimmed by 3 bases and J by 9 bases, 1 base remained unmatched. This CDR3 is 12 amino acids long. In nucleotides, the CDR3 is TGCGCCAGCAGTGAACAGGGGGTTGAGCAGTTCTTC. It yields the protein CASSEQGVEQFF.

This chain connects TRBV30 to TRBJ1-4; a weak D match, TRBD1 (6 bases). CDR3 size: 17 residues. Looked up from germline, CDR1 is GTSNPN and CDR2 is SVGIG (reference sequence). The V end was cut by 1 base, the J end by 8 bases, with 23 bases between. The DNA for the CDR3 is TGTGCCTGGAGTGGGGGAACTAACAGGGATTTACTGGAAAAACTGTTTTTT. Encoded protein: CAWSGGTNRDLLEKLFF.

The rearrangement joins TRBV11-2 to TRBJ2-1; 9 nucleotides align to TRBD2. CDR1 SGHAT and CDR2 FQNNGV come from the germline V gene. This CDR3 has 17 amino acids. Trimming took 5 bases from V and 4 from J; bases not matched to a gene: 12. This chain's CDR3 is CASSPRSGTSLYNEQFF. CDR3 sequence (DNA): TGTGCCAGCAGCCCGAGGTCGGGGACTAGCCTTTACAATGAGCAGTTCTTC.

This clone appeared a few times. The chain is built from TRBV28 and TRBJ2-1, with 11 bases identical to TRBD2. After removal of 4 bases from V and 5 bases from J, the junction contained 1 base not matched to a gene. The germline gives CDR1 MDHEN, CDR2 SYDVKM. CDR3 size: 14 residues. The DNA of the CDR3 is TGTGCCAGCAGTTCGGGACTAGCGGACAATGAGCAGTTCTTC. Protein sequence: CASSSGLADNEQFF.

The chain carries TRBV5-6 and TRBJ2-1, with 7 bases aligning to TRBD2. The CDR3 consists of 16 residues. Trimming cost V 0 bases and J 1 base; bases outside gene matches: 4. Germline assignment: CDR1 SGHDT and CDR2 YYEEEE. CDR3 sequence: CASSLGPGGSYNEQFF. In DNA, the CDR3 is TGTGCCAGCAGCTTGGGTCCGGGAGGTTCCTACAATGAGCAGTTCTTC.